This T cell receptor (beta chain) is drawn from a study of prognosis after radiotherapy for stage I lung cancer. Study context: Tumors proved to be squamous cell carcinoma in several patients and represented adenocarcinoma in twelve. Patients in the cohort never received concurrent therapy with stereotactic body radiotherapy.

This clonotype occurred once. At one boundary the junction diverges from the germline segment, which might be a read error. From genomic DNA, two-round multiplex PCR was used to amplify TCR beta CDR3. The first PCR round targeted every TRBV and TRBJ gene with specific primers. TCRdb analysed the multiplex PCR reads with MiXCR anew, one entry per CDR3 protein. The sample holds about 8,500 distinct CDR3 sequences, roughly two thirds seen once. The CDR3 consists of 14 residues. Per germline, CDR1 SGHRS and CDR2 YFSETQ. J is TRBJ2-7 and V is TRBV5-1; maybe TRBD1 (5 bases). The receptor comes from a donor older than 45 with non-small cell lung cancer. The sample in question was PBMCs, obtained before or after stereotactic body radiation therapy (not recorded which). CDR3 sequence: CASSLSSGQFEQYF. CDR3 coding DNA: TGCGCCAGCAGCTTGAGCTCAGGGCAGTTCGAGCAATACTTC.